The T cell receptor (beta chain) under discussion was sequenced for a study of shared clonotypes between healthy human individuals. CDR1 is SNHLY, CDR2 FYNNEI, per germline. Trimming took 4 bases from V and 5 from J; bases not matched to a gene: 10. The CDR3 is 16 amino acids. Profiling relied on immunoSEQ multiplex PCR, and the TCRdb table lists in-frame clones only, not all of them. Counted here are some 980,000 clones, around three quarters occurring once; the ten biggest clones make up over 1.3%. This clonotype originated in a man between 18 and 29 years old in good health. The chain has TRBV2 and TRBJ2-5, with 10 bases matching TRBD2. The specimen was memory CD4+ T cells sorted from blood. Subset in this sample: CD45RA-negative fraction. The CDR3 reads CASSGVSGGSGETQYF. The CDR3 coding sequence is TGTGCCAGCAGTGGCGTTAGCGGGGGGAGCGGGGAGACCCAGTACTTC. The full variable domain, completed using reference TRBV2 and TRBJ2-5, is EPEVTQTPSHQVTQMGQEVILRCVPISNHLYFYWYRQILGQKVEFLVSFYNNEISEKSEIFDDQFSVERPDGSNFTLKIRSTKLEDSAMYFCASSGVSGGSGETQYFGPGTRLLVL.